The present entry profiles one T cell receptor (beta chain) with its context. V lost 1 base to trimming and J lost 4 bases, with 13 bases between them. The CDR3 covers 15 residues. Germline-derived CDR1 and CDR2 are SGHAT and FQNNGV. This sample was included in a study of blood T cells in healthy people across ages. A sample-barcoded 5' primer and a J-beta primer mix were used in a second PCR of roughly 7 to 11 cycles. MiXCR was run by TCRdb on the 5' RACE reads, yielding one entry per CDR3 protein. The sample holds around 1.5 million distinct CDR3 sequences, approximately 63% seen once. The clonotype originates from a man younger than 35 in good health. Sample: blood. The chain employs TRBV11-2 and TRBJ1-2, with D maybe TRBD1 (6 bases). The CDR3 region has the DNA TGTGCCAGCAGCTTAGGAGGGGGAGTGCTCTATGGCTACACCTTC. It yields the protein CASSLGGGVLYGYTF.